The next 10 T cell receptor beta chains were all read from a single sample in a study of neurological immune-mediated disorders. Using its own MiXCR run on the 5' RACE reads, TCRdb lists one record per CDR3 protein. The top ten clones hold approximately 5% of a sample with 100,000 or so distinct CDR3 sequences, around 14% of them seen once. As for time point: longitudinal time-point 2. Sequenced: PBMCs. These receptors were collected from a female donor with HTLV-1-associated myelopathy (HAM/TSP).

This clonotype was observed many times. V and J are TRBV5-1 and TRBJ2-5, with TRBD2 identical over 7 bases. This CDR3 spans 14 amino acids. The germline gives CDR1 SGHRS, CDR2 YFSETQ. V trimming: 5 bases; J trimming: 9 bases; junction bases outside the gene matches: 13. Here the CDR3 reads CASRSGTTQQSQYF. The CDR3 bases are TGCGCCAGCAGGTCCGGGACTACCCAGCAATCCCAGTACTTC.

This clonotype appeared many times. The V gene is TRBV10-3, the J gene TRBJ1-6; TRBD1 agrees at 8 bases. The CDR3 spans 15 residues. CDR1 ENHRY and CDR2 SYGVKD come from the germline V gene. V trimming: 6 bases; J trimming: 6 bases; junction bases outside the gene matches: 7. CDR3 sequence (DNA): TGTGCCATCAGGAAAGGACAGGGACCTAATTCACCCCTCCACTTT. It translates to CAIRKGQGPNSPLHF.

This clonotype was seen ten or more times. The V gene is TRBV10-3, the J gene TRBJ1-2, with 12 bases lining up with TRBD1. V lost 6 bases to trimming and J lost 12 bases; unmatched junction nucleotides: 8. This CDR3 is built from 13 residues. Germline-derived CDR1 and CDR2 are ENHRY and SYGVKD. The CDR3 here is CAIRTAGQGAHTF. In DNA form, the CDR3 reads TGTGCCATCAGAACCGCGGGACAGGGGGCCCACACCTTC.

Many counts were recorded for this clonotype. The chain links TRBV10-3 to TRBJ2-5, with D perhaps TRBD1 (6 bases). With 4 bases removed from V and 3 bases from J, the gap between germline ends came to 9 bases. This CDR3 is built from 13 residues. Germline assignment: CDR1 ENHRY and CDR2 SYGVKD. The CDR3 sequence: CAISGRTEETQYF. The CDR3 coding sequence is TGTGCCATCAGTGGGAGGACAGAAGAGACCCAGTACTTC.

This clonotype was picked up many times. Here the CDR3 DNA reads TGTGCCAGCAGCCAAGTTTCCACGGCGGGGGTTAACGACGAGCAGTACTTC. Translated: CASSQVSTAGVNDEQYF. This rearrangement joins TRBV14 to TRBJ2-7, with TRBD2 identical over 7 bases. Trimming removed 1 base from V and 5 bases from J; junction bases left unmatched: 14. This CDR3 spans 17 amino acids. The germline V gene encodes CDR1 SGHDN and CDR2 FVKESK.

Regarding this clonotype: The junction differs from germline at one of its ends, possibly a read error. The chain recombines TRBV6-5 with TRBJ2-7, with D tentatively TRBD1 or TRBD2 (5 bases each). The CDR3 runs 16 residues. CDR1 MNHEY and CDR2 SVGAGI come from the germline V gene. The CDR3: CASSWTGTQRSYAQYF. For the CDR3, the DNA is TGTGCCAGCAGTTGGACCGGGACCCAGAGATCCTACGCGCAGTACTTC.

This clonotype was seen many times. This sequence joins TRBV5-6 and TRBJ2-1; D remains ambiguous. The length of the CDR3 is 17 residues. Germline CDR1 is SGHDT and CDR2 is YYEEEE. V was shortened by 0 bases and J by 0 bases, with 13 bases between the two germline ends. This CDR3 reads CASSLGFSPSSYNEQFF. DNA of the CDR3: TGTGCCAGCAGCTTGGGGTTTAGCCCTAGCTCCTACAATGAGCAGTTCTTC.

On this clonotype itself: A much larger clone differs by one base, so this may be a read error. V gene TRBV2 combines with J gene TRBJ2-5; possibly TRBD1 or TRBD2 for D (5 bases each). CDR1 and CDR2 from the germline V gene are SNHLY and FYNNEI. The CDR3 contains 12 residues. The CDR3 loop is CVSTPGPETQYF. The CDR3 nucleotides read TGTGTCAGCACTCCGGGGCCGGAGACCCAGTACTTC.

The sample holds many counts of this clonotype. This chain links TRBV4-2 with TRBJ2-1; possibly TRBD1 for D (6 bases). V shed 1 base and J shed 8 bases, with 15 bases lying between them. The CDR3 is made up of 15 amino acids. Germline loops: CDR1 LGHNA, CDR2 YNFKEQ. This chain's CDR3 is CASSQAATGFHEQFF. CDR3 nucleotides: TGTGCCAGCAGCCAAGCCGCTACAGGGTTCCATGAGCAGTTCTTC.

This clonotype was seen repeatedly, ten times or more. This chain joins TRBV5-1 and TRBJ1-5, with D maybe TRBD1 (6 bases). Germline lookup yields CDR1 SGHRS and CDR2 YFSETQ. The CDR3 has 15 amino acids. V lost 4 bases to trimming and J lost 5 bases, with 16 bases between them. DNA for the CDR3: TGCGCCAGCAGCCCGGAGGGGGGAGGGTATCAGCCCCAGCATTTT. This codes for CASSPEGGGYQPQHF.